The rows below give T cell receptor beta chains drawn from one sample of a study of blood T cells in healthy people across ages. TCRdb itself ran the 5' RACE reads through MiXCR, one entry per CDR3 protein. The data hold about 940,000 distinct CDR3 sequences, with 48% observed a single time. Sequencing used blood. The receptors come from a man aged 25-40 years in good health. CDR3s include the opening cysteine and the closing phenylalanine or tryptophan. A D gene is named only where the DNA matches it firmly. For some rows the clone size is stated as once, few or many, or as a class when expanded; others skip it.

J gene | CDR3 length | clone size | D gene | V gene | CDR3 protein | CDR3 DNA
TRBJ1-1 | 11 | NA | NA | TRBV10-3 | CAISGVTEAFF | TGTGCCATCAGTGGAGTCACTGAAGCTTTCTTT
TRBJ1-4 | 15 | NA | NA | TRBV4-1 | CASSQRGRDNEKLFF | TGCGCCAGCAGCCAAAGGGGAAGGGATAATGAAAAACTGTTTTTT
TRBJ2-3 | 16 | few | TRBD2 | TRBV4-3 | CASSQGGGGGLDTQYF | TGCGCCAGCAGCCAAGGTGGGGGCGGGGGGTTGGATACGCAGTATTTT
TRBJ1-2 | 15 | NA | TRBD1 | TRBV7-2 | CASSLVTGGSYGYTF | TGTGCCAGCAGCTTAGTGACAGGGGGAAGCTATGGCTACACCTTC
TRBJ2-7 | 14 | NA | NA | TRBV20-1 | CSARSHTVPYEQYF | TGCAGTGCTAGATCCCACACAGTCCCCTACGAGCAGTACTTC
TRBJ2-3 | 13 | NA | NA | TRBV12-3/TRBV12-4 | CASRHWRTDTQYF | TGTGCCAGTCGCCATTGGCGCACAGATACGCAGTATTTT
TRBJ2-2 | 15 | few | TRBD1 | TRBV10-3 | CAISGTGLDTGELFF | TGTGCCATCAGTGGGACAGGGCTTGACACCGGGGAGCTGTTTTTT
TRBJ2-5 | 12 | NA | NA | TRBV29-1 | CSSQQGGETQYF | TGCAGCTCCCAACAGGGAGGAGAGACCCAGTACTTC
TRBJ2-4 | 15 | many | NA | TRBV4-1 | CASSQDAYGGNIQYF | TGCGCCAGCAGCCAAGATGCATATGGGGGAAACATTCAGTACTTC
TRBJ2-1 | 16 | NA | TRBD2 | TRBV29-1 | CSVEISARGGVGEQFF | TGCAGCGTTGAAATTTCGGCGCGGGGGGGTGTTGGAGAGCAGTTCTTC
TRBJ1-5 | 16 | NA | TRBD1 | TRBV20-1 | CSARGEGAGTNQPQHF | TGCAGTGCTAGAGGCGAGGGGGCAGGGACCAATCAGCCCCAGCATTTT
TRBJ1-6 | 14 | NA | NA | TRBV6-6 | CASSYSSGHSPLHF | TGTGCCAGCAGTTACTCGTCGGGACATTCACCCCTCCACTTT
TRBJ2-1 | 14 | many | TRBD2 | TRBV20-1 | CSARRSGASNEQFF | TGCAGTGCTAGAAGAAGCGGGGCAAGCAATGAGCAGTTCTTC
TRBJ2-1 | 15 | few | TRBD1 | TRBV3-1 | CASSPQSGGGNEQFF | TGTGCCAGCAGCCCCCAGTCAGGGGGTGGCAATGAGCAGTTCTTC
TRBJ2-3 | 12 | many | NA | TRBV6-5 | CASRGGADTQYF | TGTGCCAGCAGGGGTGGAGCAGATACGCAGTATTTT
TRBJ2-2 | 13 | NA | TRBD1 | TRBV30 | CARGTGMAGELFF | TGTGCCCGAGGGACAGGCATGGCGGGGGAGCTGTTTTTT
TRBJ2-3 | 17 | NA | NA | TRBV7-2 | CASSLDSRTVKADTQYF | TGTGCCAGCAGCTTAGATAGCCGGACAGTTAAAGCAGATACGCAGTATTTT
TRBJ2-4 | 14 | NA | NA | TRBV4-1 | CASSQPLRGQEQYF | TGCGCCAGCAGCCAACCGCTCCGGGGGCAAGAGCAGTACTTC
TRBJ2-3 | 16 | NA | NA | TRBV7-2 | CASRRTLGIAVDTQYF | TGTGCCAGCAGACGGACACTCGGCATAGCGGTGGATACGCAGTATTTT
TRBJ2-7 | 15 | many | NA | TRBV2 | CASSPDGGSSYEQYF | TGTGCCAGCAGCCCCGACGGTGGCAGCTCCTACGAGCAGTACTTC
TRBJ2-5 | 14 | NA | NA | TRBV14 | CASSKRGQGQTQYF | TGTGCCAGCAGCAAGAGAGGCCAGGGACAGACCCAGTACTTC
TRBJ2-3 | 14 | NA | TRBD1 | TRBV28 | CAALGQGAGDTQYF | TGTGCCGCATTGGGACAGGGGGCCGGAGATACGCAGTATTTT
TRBJ2-7 | 16 | few | TRBD1 | TRBV4-1 | CASSQTGTGPLESQYF | TGCGCCAGCAGCCAGACGGGGACAGGTCCCCTGGAATCGCAGTACTTC
TRBJ2-7 | 13 | NA | NA | TRBV5-1 | CASSFEGRDEQYF | TGCGCCAGCAGCTTTGAAGGCAGGGACGAGCAGTACTTC
TRBJ1-4 | 12 | NA | NA | TRBV7-9 | CASTRGGEKLFF | TGTGCCAGCACCAGGGGAGGGGAAAAACTGTTTTTT
TRBJ2-3 | 12 | few | TRBD1 | TRBV9 | CASSPGDREKYF | TGTGCCAGCAGCCCTGGGGACAGGGAAAAGTATTTT
TRBJ2-6 | 15 | NA | TRBD2 | TRBV3-1 | CASSQVLAGADVLTF | TGTGCCAGCAGCCAAGTGCTAGCGGGGGCCGACGTCCTGACTTTC
TRBJ2-1 | 19 | NA | NA | TRBV6-2/TRBV6-3 | CASSPTVADRAGGYNEQFF | TGTGCCAGCAGTCCTACTGTTGCGGACAGGGCGGGGGGTTATAATGAGCAGTTCTTC
TRBJ2-1 | 14 | few | TRBD1 | TRBV6-5 | CASSYGTGGFEQFF | TGTGCCAGCAGTTACGGGACAGGGGGCTTTGAGCAGTTCTTC